The source of this T cell receptor (beta chain) is a study of graft-versus-host responses after intestinal transplantation. Study overall: Anti-thymocyte globulin induction, then tacrolimus and steroids for 3 to 4 years, went to all recipients.

The germline V and J ends were trimmed by 0 bases and 0 bases, with 6 bases remaining between them. Germline V gene sequence: CDR1 SGDLS, CDR2 YYNGEE. This CDR3 region has 14 residues. This clone was observed a handful of times. Its antigen is undetermined. Data came from immunoSEQ multiplex PCR; TCRdb stores just in-frame clones and leaves some out. There are 140,000 or so clones in the sample; approximately 91% occur only once, and 0.19% lies in the top ten. The chain couples TRBV9 to TRBJ1-1; D ambiguous. The source is a human donor who received an intestinal transplant. The sample consisted of unstimulated CD4+ T cells sorted from spleen or lymph node cells, taken before intestinal transplant. The CDR3 DNA reads TGTGCCAGCAGCGTAGCCGGGTTGAACACTGAAGCTTTCTTT. This translates into CASSVAGLNTEAFF.